The present TCR beta chain was sequenced within a study of T cell clonality in common variable immunodeficiency. This table comes from immunoSEQ multiplex PCR, and its TCRdb copy is limited to in-frame clones, with some not included. Recorded here are 30,000 to 40,000 clones, none singletons. This clone has at least ten counts. Its antigen is unidentified. Coverage ceases 3 residues before the CDR3 finishes, and the germline J gene fills in the end. Trimming pared 2 bases from V and 1 base from J, leaving 15 bases between. The CDR3 sequence is 16 residues long. CDR1 is KGHSH and CDR2 is LQKENI in the germline V gene. Broader study findings: Compared with controls, CVID subjects had fewer shared TCRbeta clones.

The source of this sequence is a person between 18 and 70 years old in good health. Material: peripheral blood mononuclear cells. J is TRBJ2-7 and V is TRBV18; D may be TRBD2 (6 bases). The sequenced part of the CDR3 DNA is TGTGCCAGCTCACCATTCGGGGGAGAGGGTTCCTACGAG. The encoded protein is CASSPFGGEGSYE. The full CDR3 sequence reads CASSPFGGEGSYEQYF.